This T cell receptor beta chain originates from a study of blood T cell repertoires in COVID-19. On the study more broadly: The United States, Italy and Spain provided the acute and convalescent COVID-19 samples. From T cells, B-cell-depleted T cells, or PBMCs came the material, which was cDNA or gDNA.

Trimming at V came to 6 bases and at J to 5 bases, leaving 10 bases not matched to a gene. There are 16 residues in the CDR3. Germline V CDR1 and CDR2: LGHDT, YNNKEL (reference sequence). Sequencing was performed with immunoSEQ multiplex PCR; in TCRdb, only in-frame clones are kept and a portion is missing. The sample shows 130,000 to 150,000 clones, approximately 87% of them seen only once. This clonotype originated in a man in his fifties or sixties who had recovered from COVID-19. The material sequenced was peripheral blood. This chain uses TRBV3-1 (or the pseudogene TRBV3-2) with TRBJ1-4; 9 bases agree with TRBD1. The chain's CDR3 is CASRIGPGTGNEKLFF. CDR3 DNA: TGTGCCAGCAGGATCGGGCCCGGGACAGGGAATGAAAAACTGTTTTTT.